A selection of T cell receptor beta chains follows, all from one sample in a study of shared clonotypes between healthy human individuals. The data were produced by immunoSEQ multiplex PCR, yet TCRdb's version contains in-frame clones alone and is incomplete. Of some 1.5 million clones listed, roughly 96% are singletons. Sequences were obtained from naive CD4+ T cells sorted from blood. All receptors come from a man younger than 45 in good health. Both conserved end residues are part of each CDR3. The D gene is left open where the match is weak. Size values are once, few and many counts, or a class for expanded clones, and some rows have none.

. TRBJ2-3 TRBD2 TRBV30 CAWSLVAGGPGTQYF TGTGCCTGGAGTTTGGTAGCGGGAGGGCCCGGTACGCAGTATTTT
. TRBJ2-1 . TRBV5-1 CASSPSPVSGGIFYNEQFF TGCGCCAGCAGCCCGTCCCCTGTGTCGGGCGGGATCTTTTACAATGAGCAGTTCTTC
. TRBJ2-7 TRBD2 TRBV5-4 CASSLGTSGDEQYF TGTGCCAGCAGCTTAGGAACTAGCGGGGACGAGCAGTACTTC
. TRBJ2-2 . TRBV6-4 CASRRDPNTGELFF TGTGCCAGCAGACGAGACCCGAACACCGGGGAGCTGTTTTTT
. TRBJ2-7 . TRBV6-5 CASSYLAPSGEQYF TGTGCCAGCAGTTACCTGGCGCCGTCGGGAGAGCAGTACTTC
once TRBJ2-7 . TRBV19 CASSPDLPSYEQYF TGTGCCAGTAGCCCGGACTTACCTTCCTACGAGCAGTACTTC
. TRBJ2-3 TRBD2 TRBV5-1 CASSLGLAGSIDTQYF TGCGCCAGCAGCTTGGGGCTAGCGGGATCCATAGATACGCAGTATTTT
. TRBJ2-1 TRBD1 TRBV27 CASSMSGTGAYNEQFF TGTGCCAGCAGCATGTCCGGGACAGGGGCATACAATGAGCAGTTCTTC
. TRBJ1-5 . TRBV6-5 CASKGRAGSNQPQHF TGTGCCAGCAAAGGAAGGGCTGGTAGCAATCAGCCCCAGCATTTT
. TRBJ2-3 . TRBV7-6 CASSLRPGRDADTQYF TGTGCCAGCAGCCTGAGACCAGGGCGGGATGCAGATACGCAGTATTTT
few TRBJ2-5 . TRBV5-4 CASSLVGEETQYF TGTGCCAGCAGCTTGGTAGGGGAAGAGACCCAGTACTTC
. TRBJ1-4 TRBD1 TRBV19 CAKQRRQGRKKLFF TGTGCCAAACAACGACGACAGGGGAGGAAGAAACTGTTTTTT
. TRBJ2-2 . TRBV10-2 CASRDGTGANTGELFF TGCGCCAGCAGGGACGGGACTGGTGCGAACACCGGGGAGCTGTTTTTT
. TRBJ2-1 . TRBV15 CATSRDRGRNEQFF TGTGCCACCAGCAGAGACAGGGGTCGAAATGAGCAGTTCTTC
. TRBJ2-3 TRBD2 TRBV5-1 CASSLAPPTSASTTDTQYF TGCGCCAGCAGCTTGGCCCCCCCTACTAGCGCCTCCACCACAGATACGCAGTATTTT
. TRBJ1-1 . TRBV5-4 CASSSERQVSEAFF TGTGCCAGCAGCTCGGAGAGACAGGTCTCTGAAGCTTTCTTT
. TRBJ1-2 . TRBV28 CASQTRGSGYGYTF TGTGCCAGCCAAACCCGGGGTTCCGGCTATGGCTACACCTTC
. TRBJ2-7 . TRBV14 CASSQDWTYAFKSF TGTGCCAGCAGCCAAGATTGGACCTACGCCTTTAAGTCCTTC
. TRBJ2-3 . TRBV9 CASSARDPTDTQYF TGTGCCAGCAGCGCTCGGGACCCCACAGATACGCAGTATTTT
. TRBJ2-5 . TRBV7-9 CASSSGTAEEETQYF TGTGCCAGCAGTTCTGGGACGGCGGAGGAGGAGACCCAGTACTTC
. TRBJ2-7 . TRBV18 CASSPMTGEQYF TGTGCCAGCTCACCTATGACAGGAGAGCAGTACTTC
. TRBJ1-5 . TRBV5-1 CASSRDGSNQPQHF TGCGCCAGCAGCAGGGACGGTAGCAATCAGCCCCAGCATTTT
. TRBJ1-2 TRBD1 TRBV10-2 CASTMTGGNYGYTF TGCGCCAGCACCATGACAGGGGGCAACTATGGCTACACCTTC
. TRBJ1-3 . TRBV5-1 CASSFLDRTNSGNTIYF TGCGCCAGCAGCTTCCTCGACAGGACCAACTCTGGAAACACCATATATTTT
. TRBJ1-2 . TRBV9 CASVPGRGNYGYTF TGTGCCAGCGTACCGGGACGAGGAAACTATGGCTACACCTTC
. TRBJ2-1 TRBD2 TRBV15 CATSRFPDRPGGLGEQFF TGTGCCACCAGCAGGTTCCCCGATCGTCCGGGAGGGCTTGGTGAGCAGTTCTTC
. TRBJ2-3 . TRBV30 CAWTSGTDTQYF TGTGCCTGGACCTCTGGCACAGATACGCAGTATTTT
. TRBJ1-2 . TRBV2 CASSSQDNYGYTF TGTGCCAGCAGTTCACAGGATAACTATGGCTACACCTTC
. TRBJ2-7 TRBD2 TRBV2 CATRGFSGKYEQYF TGTGCCACCCGTGGATTCAGCGGGAAGTACGAGCAGTACTTC
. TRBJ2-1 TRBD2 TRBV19 CASSRMTSGLGEQFF TGTGCCAGTAGCCGAATGACTAGCGGGTTAGGTGAGCAGTTCTTC
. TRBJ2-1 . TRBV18 CASSPAPGSYNEQFF TGTGCCAGCTCACCAGCCCCTGGGTCATACAATGAGCAGTTCTTC
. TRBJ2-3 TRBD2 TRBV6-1 CASSEGVSGRGFRVSDTQYF TGTGCCAGCAGTGAAGGGGTTAGCGGGAGGGGATTTAGAGTCTCAGATACGCAGTATTTT
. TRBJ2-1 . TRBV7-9 CASSLREGEQFF TGTGCCAGCAGCTTACGGGAAGGTGAGCAGTTCTTC
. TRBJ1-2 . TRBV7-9 CASSPRANYGYTF TGTGCCAGCAGCCCCAGAGCTAACTATGGCTACACCTTC
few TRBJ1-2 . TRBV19 CASSPGDYGYTF TGTGCCAGTAGTCCCGGTGACTATGGCTACACCTTC
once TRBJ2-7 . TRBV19 CASSRTRFREQYF TGTGCCAGTAGTCGGACACGGTTTCGGGAGCAGTACTTC
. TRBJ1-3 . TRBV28 CASSSVGQGFSGNTIYF TGTGCCAGCAGTTCCGTTGGGCAGGGATTCTCTGGAAACACCATATATTTT
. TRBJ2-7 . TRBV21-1 CASSWTSGCYEQYF TGTGCCAGCTCTTGGACTAGCGGTTGCTACGAGCAGTACTTC
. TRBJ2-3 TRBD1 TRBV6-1 CASNWDRTTDTQYF TGTGCCAGCAACTGGGACAGAACCACAGATACGCAGTATTTT
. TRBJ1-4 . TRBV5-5 CASQLPIWGAGEKLFF TGTGCCAGCCAACTCCCCATATGGGGGGCCGGGGAAAAACTGTTTTTT
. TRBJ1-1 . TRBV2 CASKRTVNTEAFF TGTGCCAGCAAGAGGACGGTGAACACTGAAGCTTTCTTT
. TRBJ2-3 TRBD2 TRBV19 CASSIRREGADTQYF TGTGCCAGTAGTATCAGGCGGGAGGGGGCAGATACGCAGTATTTT
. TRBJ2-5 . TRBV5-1 CASSVGGRETQYF TGCGCCAGCAGCGTGGGGGGTAGGGAGACCCAGTACTTC
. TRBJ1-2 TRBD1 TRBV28 CASSFPGTGSNYGYTF TGTGCCAGCAGTTTTCCCGGGACAGGTTCTAACTATGGCTACACCTTC
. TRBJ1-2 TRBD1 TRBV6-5 CAAFNVGQIMRGYTF TGTGCCGCGTTTAACGTGGGACAGATTATGCGTGGCTACACCTTC
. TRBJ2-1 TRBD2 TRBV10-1 CASRAGGGSEQFF TGCGCCAGCAGAGCGGGAGGCGGCAGTGAGCAGTTCTTC
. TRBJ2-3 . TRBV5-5 CASSFGGFTDTQYF TGTGCCAGCAGCTTCGGCGGTTTCACAGATACGCAGTATTTT
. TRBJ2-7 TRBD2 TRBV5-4 CASSSGTTYEQYF TGTGCCAGCAGCTCCGGGACTACCTACGAGCAGTACTTC
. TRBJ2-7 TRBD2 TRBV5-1 CASSLGLAGGSYEQYF TGCGCCAGCAGCTTGGGACTAGCGGGAGGCAGTTACGAGCAGTACTTC
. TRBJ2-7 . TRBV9 CASSVLGLGEQYF TGTGCCAGCAGCGTACTGGGATTGGGGGAGCAGTACTTC
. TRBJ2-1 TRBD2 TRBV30 CAWGGLAGVNEQFF TGTGCCTGGGGGGGACTAGCGGGAGTAAATGAGCAGTTCTTC